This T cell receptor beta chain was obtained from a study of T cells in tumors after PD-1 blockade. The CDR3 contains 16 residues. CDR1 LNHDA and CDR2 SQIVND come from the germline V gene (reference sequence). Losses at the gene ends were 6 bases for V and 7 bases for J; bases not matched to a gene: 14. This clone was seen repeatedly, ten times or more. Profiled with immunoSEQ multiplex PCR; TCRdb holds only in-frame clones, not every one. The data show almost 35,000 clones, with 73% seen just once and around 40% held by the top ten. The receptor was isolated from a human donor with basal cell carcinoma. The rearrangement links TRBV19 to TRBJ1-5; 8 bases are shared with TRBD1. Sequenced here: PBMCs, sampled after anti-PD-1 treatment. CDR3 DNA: TGTGCCAGTAGCCTCTATGGGTCAGGGGGCTTACAGCCCCAGCATTTT. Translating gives CASSLYGSGGLQPQHF.